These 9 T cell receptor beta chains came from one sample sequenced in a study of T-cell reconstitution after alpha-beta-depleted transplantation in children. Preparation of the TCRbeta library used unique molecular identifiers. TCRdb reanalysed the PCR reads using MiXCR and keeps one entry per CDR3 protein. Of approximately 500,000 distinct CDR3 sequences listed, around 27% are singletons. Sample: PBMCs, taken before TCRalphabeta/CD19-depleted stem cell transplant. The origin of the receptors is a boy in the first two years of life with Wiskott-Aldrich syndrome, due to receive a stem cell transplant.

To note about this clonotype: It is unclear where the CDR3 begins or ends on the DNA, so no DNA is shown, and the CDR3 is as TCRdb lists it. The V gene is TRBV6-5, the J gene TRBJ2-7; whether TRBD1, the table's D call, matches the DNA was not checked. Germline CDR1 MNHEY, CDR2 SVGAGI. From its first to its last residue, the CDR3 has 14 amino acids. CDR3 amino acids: CASSSSTGKNEQYF.

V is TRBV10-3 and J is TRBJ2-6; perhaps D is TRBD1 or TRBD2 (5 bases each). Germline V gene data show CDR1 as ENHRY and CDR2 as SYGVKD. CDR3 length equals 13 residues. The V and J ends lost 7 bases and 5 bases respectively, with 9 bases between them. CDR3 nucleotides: TGTGCCATCAAAAGGGACCGGGCCAACGTCCTGACTTTC. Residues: CAIKRDRANVLTF.

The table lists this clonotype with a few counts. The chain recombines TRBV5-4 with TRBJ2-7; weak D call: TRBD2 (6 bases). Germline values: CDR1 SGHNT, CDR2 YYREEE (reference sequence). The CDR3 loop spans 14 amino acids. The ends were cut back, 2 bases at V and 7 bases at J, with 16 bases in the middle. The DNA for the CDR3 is TGTGCCAGCAGCTTAGACGGGAGCGATCGGGAGCAGTACTTC. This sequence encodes CASSLDGSDREQYF.

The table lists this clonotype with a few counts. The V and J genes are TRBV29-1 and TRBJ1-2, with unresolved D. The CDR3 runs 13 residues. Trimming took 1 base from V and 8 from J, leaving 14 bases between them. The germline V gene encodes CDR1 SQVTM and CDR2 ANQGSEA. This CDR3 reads CSVEGATGVGYTF. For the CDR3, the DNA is TGCAGCGTTGAAGGGGCTACTGGCGTGGGCTACACCTTC.

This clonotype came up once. This CDR3 reads CASSPSPTGSYEQYF. The CDR3 DNA reads as TGCGCCAGCAGCCCGTCCCCGACAGGGTCCTACGAGCAGTACTTC. V gene TRBV5-1 combines with J gene TRBJ2-7; 7 nucleotides agree with TRBD1. The V segment lost 4 bases and the J segment 1 base; nucleotides outside the gene matches: 8. The germline CDR1 and CDR2 sequences are SGHRS and YFSETQ. There are 15 residues in the CDR3.

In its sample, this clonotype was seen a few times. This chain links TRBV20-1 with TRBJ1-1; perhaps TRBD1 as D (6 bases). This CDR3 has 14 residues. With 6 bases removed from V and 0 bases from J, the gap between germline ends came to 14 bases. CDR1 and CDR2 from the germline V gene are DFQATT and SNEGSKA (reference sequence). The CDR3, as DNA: TGCAGTGCGGGCGACAGGCCCATGAACACTGAAGCTTTCTTT. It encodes CSAGDRPMNTEAFF.

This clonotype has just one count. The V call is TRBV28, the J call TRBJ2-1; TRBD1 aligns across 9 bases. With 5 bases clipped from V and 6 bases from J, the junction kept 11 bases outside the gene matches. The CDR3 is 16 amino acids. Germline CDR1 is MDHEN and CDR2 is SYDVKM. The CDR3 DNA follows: TGTGCCAGCAGTGTAACCGGGACAGGGTCCACCAATGAGCAGTTCTTC. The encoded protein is CASSVTGTGSTNEQFF.

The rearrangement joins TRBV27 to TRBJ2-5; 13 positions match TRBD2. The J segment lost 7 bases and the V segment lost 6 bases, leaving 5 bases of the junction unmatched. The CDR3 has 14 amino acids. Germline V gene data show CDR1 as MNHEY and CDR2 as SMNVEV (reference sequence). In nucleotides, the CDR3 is TGTGCCAGCAGAGGGACTAGCGGGACAGGGACCCAGTACTTC. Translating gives CASRGTSGTGTQYF.

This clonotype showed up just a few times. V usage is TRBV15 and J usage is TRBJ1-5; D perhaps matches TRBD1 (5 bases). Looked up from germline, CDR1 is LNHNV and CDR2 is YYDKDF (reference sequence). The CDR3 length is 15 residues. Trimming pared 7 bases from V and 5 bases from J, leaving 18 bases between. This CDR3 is CATKTGPQSDQPQHF. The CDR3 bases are TGTGCCACCAAGACGGGGCCCCAATCAGATCAGCCCCAGCATTTT.